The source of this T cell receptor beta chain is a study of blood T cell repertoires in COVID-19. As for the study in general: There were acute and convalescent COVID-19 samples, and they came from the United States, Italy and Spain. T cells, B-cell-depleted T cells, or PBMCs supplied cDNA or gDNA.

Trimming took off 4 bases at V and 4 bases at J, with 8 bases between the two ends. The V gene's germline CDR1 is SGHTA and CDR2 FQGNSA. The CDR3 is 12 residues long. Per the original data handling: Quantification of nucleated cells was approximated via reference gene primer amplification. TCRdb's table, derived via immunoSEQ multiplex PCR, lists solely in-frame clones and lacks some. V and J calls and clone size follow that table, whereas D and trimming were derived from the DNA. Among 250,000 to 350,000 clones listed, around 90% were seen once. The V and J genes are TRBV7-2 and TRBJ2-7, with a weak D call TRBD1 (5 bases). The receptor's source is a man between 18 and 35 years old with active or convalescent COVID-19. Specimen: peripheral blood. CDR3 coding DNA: TGTGCCAGCAGCTCAACAGGATACGAGCAGTACTTC. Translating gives CASSSTGYEQYF.